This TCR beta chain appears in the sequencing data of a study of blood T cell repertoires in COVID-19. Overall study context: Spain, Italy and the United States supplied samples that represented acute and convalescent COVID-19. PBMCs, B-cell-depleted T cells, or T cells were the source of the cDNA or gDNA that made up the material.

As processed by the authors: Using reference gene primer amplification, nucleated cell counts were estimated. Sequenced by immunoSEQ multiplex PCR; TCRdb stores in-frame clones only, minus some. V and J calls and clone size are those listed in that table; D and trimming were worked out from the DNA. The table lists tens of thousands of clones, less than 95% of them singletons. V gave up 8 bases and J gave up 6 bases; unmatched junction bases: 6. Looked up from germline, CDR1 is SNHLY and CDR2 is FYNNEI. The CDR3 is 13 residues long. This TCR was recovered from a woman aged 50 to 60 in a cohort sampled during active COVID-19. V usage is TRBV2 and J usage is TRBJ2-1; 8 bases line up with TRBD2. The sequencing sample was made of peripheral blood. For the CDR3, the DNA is TGTGCCAGCGAAGGTAGCGGGGCCAATGAGCAGTTCTTC. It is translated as CASEGSGANEQFF.